This entry is about one T cell receptor (beta chain). CDR3 length: 13 residues. V was trimmed by 7 bases and J by 6 bases, leaving 12 bases between them. Looked up from germline, CDR1 is SGHNT and CDR2 is YENEEA. Repertoires were generated with immunoSEQ multiplex PCR, while TCRdb's copy carries only in-frame clones and drops some. Of 150,000 to 200,000 clones in the sample, roughly 80% were seen once. This sample was included in a study of blood T cell repertoires in COVID-19. Study-level information: The cDNA or gDNA used as material had been derived from T cells, B-cell-depleted T cells, or PBMCs.

The chain uses TRBV11-3 and TRBJ2-2; a weak D match, TRBD2 (5 bases). The sequence came from a man aged 55 to 70 with active or convalescent COVID-19. The sequenced sample consisted of peripheral blood. DNA of the CDR3: TGTGCCAGCACAGAAGGAGGCGCCGGGGAGCTGTTTTTT. It specifies CASTEGGAGELFF.